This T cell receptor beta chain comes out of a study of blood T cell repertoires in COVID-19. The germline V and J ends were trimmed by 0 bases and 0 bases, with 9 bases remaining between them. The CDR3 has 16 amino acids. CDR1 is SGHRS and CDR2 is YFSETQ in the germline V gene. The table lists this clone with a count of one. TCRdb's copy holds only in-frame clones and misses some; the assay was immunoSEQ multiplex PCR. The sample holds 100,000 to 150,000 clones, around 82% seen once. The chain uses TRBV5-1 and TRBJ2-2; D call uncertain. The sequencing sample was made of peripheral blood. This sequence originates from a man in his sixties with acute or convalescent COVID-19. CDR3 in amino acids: CASSLAPGTNTGELFF. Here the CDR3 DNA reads TGCGCCAGCAGCTTGGCCCCTGGCACGAACACCGGGGAGCTGTTTTTT.